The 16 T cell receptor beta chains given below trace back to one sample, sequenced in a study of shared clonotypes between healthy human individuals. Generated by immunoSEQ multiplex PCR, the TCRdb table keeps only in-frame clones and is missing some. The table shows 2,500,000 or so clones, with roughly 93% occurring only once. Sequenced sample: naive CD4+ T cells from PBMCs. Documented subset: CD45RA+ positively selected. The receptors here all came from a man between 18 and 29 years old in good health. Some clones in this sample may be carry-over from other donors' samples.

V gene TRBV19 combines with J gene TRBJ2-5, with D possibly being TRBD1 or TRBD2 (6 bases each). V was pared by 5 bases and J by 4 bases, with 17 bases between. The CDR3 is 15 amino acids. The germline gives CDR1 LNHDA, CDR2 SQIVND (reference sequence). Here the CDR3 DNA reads TGTGCCAGTAGTCCTTCCCCGGGGGCCCCAGAGACCCAGTACTTC. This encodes CASSPSPGAPETQYF. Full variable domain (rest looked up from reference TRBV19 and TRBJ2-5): DGGITQSPKYLFRKEGQNVTLSCEQNLNHDAMYWYRQDPGQGLRLIYYSQIVNDFQKGDIAEGYSVSREKKESFPLTVTSAQKNPTAFYLCASSPSPGAPETQYFGPGTRLLVL.

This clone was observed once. DNA of the CDR3: TGCGCCATCCTCGGCCCTCACTCTGGAAACACCATATATTTT. Encoded protein: CAILGPHSGNTIYF. The chain links TRBV5-1 to TRBJ1-3; D is undetermined. Germline V gene lookup returns CDR1 SGHRS and CDR2 YFSETQ. The length of the CDR3 is 14 residues. V was shortened by 9 bases and J by 0 bases, with 13 bases between the two germline ends.

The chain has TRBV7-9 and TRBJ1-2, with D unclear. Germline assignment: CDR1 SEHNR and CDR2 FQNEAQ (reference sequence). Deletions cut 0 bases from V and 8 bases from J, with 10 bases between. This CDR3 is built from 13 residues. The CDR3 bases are TGTGCCAGCAGCTTAGCGTGGATGGAAGGCTACACCTTC. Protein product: CASSLAWMEGYTF.

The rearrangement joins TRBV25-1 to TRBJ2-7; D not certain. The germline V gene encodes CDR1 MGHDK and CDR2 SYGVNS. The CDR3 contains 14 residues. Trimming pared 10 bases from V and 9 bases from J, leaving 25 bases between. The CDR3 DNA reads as TGTGCCACCGGAAGACACGGAAGCCTACGAGGGCAGTACTTC. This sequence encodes CATGRHGSLRGQYF.

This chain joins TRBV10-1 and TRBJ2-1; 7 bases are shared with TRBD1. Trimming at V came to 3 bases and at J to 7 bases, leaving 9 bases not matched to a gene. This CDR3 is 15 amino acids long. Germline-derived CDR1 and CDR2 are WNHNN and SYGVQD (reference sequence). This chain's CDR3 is CASSERWTGGNEQFF. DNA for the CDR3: TGCGCCAGCAGTGAAAGGTGGACAGGCGGTAATGAGCAGTTCTTC.

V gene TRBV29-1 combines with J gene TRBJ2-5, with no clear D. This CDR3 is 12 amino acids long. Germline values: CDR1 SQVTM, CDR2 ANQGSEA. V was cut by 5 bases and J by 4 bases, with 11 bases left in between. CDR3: CSVRSGPETQYF. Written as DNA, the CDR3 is TGCAGCGTTCGGAGTGGTCCAGAGACCCAGTACTTC.

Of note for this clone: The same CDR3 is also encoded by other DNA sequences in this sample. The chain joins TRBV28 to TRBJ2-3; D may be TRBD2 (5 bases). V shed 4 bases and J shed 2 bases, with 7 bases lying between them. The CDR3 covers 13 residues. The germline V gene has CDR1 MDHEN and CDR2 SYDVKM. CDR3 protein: CASSSGDTDTQYF. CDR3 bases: TGTGCCAGCAGTTCCGGGGACACAGATACGCAGTATTTT.

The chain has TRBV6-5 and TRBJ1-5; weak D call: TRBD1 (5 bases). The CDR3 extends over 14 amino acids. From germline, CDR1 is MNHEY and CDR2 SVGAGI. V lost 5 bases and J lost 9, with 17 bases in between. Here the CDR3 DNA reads TGTGCCAGCAGTGCTAAGACGGGGGGTTGGCCCCAGCATTTT. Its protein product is CASSAKTGGWPQHF.

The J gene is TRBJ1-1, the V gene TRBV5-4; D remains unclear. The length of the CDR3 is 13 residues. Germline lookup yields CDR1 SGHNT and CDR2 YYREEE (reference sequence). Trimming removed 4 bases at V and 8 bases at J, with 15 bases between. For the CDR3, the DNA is TGTGCCAGCAGCCTCGACAACCGAATAGAAGCTTTCTTT. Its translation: CASSLDNRIEAFF.

Here the CDR3 reads CATSSDPNQPQHF. Here the CDR3 DNA reads TGTGCCACCAGCAGTGATCCTAATCAGCCCCAGCATTTT. J is TRBJ1-5 and V is TRBV15, with D unclear. From germline, CDR1 is LNHNV and CDR2 YYDKDF (reference sequence). The CDR3 is made up of 13 amino acids. Trimming cost V 3 bases and J 4 bases, with 7 bases left between them.

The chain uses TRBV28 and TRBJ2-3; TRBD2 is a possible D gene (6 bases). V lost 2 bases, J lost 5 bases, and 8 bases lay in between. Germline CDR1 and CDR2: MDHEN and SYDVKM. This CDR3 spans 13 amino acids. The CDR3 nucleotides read TGTGCCAGCAGTTTACTGGGAGGAGATACGCAGTATTTT. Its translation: CASSLLGGDTQYF. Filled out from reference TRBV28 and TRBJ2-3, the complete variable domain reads DVKVTQSSRYLVKRTGEKVFLECVQDMDHENMFWYRQDPGLGLRLIYFSYDVKMKEKGDIPEGYSVSREKKERFSLILESASTNQTSMYLCASSLLGGDTQYFGPGTRLTVL.

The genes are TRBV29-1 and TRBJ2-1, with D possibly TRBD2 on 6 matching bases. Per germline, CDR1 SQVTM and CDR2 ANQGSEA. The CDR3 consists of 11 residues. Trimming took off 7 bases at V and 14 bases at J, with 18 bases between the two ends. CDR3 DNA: TGCAGCGGCTTTTCTTTGGACTATAAGTTCTTC. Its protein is CSGFSLDYKFF.

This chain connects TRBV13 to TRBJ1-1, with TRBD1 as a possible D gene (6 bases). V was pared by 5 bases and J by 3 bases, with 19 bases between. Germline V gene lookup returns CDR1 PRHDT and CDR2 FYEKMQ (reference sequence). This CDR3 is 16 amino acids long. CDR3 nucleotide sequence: TGTGCCAGCAGCCTCGCCTTAACAGGGCGTCACACTGAAGCTTTCTTT. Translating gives CASSLALTGRHTEAFF.

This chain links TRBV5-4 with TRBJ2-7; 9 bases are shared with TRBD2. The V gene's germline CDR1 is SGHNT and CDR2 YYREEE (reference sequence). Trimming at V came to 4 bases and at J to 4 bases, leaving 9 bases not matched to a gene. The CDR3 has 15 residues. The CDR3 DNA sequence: TGTGCCAGCAGCGATAGCGGGAGCAGTTTATACGAGCAGTACTTC. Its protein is CASSDSGSSLYEQYF.

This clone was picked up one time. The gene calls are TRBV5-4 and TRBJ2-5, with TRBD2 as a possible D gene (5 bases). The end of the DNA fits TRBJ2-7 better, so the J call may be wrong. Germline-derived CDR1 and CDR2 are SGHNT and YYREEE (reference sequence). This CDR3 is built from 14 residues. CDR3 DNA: TGTGCCAGCAGCTCTCGTGACGGGACCTACGAGCAGTACTTC. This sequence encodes CASSSRDGTYEQYF.

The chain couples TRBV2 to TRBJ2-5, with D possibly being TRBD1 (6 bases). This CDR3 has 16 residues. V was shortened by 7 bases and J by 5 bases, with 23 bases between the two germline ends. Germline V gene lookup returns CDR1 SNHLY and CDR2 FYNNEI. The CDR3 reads CASTPDSTGLGETQYF. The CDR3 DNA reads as TGTGCCAGCACCCCGGACAGTACAGGTTTGGGGGAGACCCAGTACTTC. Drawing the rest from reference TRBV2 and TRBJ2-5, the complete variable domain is EPEVTQTPSHQVTQMGQEVILRCVPISNHLYFYWYRQILGQKVEFLVSFYNNEISEKSEIFDDQFSVERPDGSNFTLKIRSTKLEDSAMYFCASTPDSTGLGETQYFGPGTRLLVL.